The rows below give T cell receptor beta chains drawn from one sample of a study of blood T cells in healthy people across ages. TCRdb ran MiXCR on the 5' RACE reads and lists one entry per CDR3 protein. This table holds almost 1 million distinct CDR3 sequences, about 53% found once. Material: blood. Source of these receptors: a woman in her fifties or sixties in good health. Both conserved end residues are part of each CDR3. The order of the fields is D gene, V gene, clone size, J gene, CDR3 protein, CDR3 DNA. D genes are given only for firm matches. Rows may omit the clone size; those that give it use once, few, many or a size class.

NA	TRBV12-3/TRBV12-4	NA	TRBJ2-5	CASSFSLGGRETQYF	TGTGCCAGCAGTTTCAGCCTGGGCGGCCGAGAGACCCAGTACTTC
NA	TRBV7-2	NA	TRBJ1-5	CATGLEAGNQPQHF	TGTGCCACTGGTTTGGAGGCGGGCAATCAGCCCCAGCATTTT
NA	TRBV20-1	NA	TRBJ2-7	CSAGHLSSYEQYF	TGCAGTGCCGGGCACCTCAGCTCCTACGAGCAGTACTTC
NA	TRBV28	NA	TRBJ2-7	CASSLWRQEGREQYF	TGTGCCAGCAGTTTATGGAGGCAGGAAGGCCGGGAGCAGTACTTC
TRBD1	TRBV30	NA	TRBJ2-7	CAASPGTGGHEQYF	TGTGCCGCGAGCCCCGGGACAGGGGGCCACGAGCAGTACTTC
NA	TRBV29-1	few	TRBJ2-5	CSSRTGQETQYF	TGCAGTTCCCGGACGGGCCAAGAGACCCAGTACTTC
NA	TRBV12-3/TRBV12-4	NA	TRBJ2-3	CASSLLDFTQYF	TGTGCCAGCAGTTTACTGGATTTTACGCAGTATTTT
TRBD2	TRBV20-1	once	TRBJ2-4	CSAREFSGSQAKNIQYF	TGCAGTGCTAGAGAGTTTAGCGGGAGTCAAGCCAAAAACATTCAGTACTTC
NA	TRBV6-5	NA	TRBJ2-3	CASSSGFGFGDTQYF	TGTGCCAGCAGTTCGGGATTCGGGTTCGGAGATACGCAGTATTTT
NA	TRBV18	few	TRBJ1-5	CASSPRGDQPQHF	TGTGCCAGCTCACCACGGGGGGATCAGCCCCAGCATTTT
NA	TRBV27	once	TRBJ1-5	CASSTANQPQHF	TGTGCCAGCAGTACAGCCAATCAGCCCCAGCATTTT
NA	TRBV27	NA	TRBJ2-6	CASTDLSRRFGANVLTF	TGTGCCAGCACGGACCTTTCTAGGAGGTTCGGGGCCAACGTCCTGACTTTC
NA	TRBV5-5	once	TRBJ2-2	CASSLGKGFTGELFF	TGTGCCAGCAGCTTGGGGAAGGGATTTACCGGGGAGCTGTTTTTT
TRBD2	TRBV20-1	NA	TRBJ2-1	CSYKGGLAATSSYNEQFF	TGCTCCTACAAGGGGGGACTAGCGGCAACGAGCTCCTACAATGAGCAGTTCTTC
TRBD2	TRBV7-2	few	TRBJ2-7	CASSSSGTSVAYEQYF	TGTGCCAGCAGCTCGTCCGGGACTAGCGTTGCCTACGAGCAGTACTTC
NA	TRBV18	NA	TRBJ2-6	CASSYTSGANVLTF	TGTGCCAGCTCTTACACCTCTGGGGCCAACGTCCTGACTTTC
TRBD2	TRBV5-1	NA	TRBJ2-1	CASRAGGLTYNEQFF	TGCGCCAGCAGAGCGGGAGGGCTAACCTACAATGAGCAGTTCTTC